The 2 T cell receptor beta chains reported below all come from one sample, sequenced in a study of T cell repertoires in cytomegalovirus infection. One entry per CDR3 protein, called by TCRdb with MiXCR from the reads. The table shows 400,000 or so distinct CDR3 sequences, with roughly 31% occurring only once. Sequencing was performed on PBMCs. All receptors derive from a human donor in good health (CMV status not recorded). Some clones in this sample may be carry-over from other donors' samples.

The chain links TRBV6-6 to TRBJ1-2, with 8 nucleotides matching TRBD1. CDR1 MNHNY and CDR2 SVGAGI come from the germline V gene (reference sequence). J gave up 2 bases and V 6 bases, and 8 bases lay outside the gene matches. The CDR3 has 15 amino acids. CDR3 DNA: TGTGCCAGCAGCCCAGGGACAGGAGAGAACTATGGCTACACCTTC. Translated: CASSPGTGENYGYTF.

This chain uses TRBV6-2 or TRBV6-3 with TRBJ1-1; 11 bases fit TRBD1. This CDR3 has 16 residues. The ends lost 5 bases at V and 1 base at J; junction bases unmatched: 6. Germline loops: CDR1 MNHEY, CDR2 SVGEGT. The CDR3 DNA reads TGTGCCAGCAGTCTGGACAGGGGGCTAACGAACACTGAAGCTTTCTTT. This encodes CASSLDRGLTNTEAFF.